This T cell receptor beta chain was observed in a study of blood T cell repertoires in COVID-19 (dated by TCRdb to about 2020). Study-level background: Collaborator samples came from the United States, Italy and Spain and covered acute and convalescent phases of COVID-19. The material from the prospective study consisted of cDNA or gDNA derived from T cells, B-cell-depleted T cells, or PBMCs. Subjects who had been exposed to COVID-19, were actively infected with it, or had recovered from it provided the deeply sampled blood TCRbeta repertoires that made up the dataset. The repertoires were released in a freely available public database intended as a resource for research on the immune response to SARS-CoV-2. Samples were obtained from the ongoing ImmuneRACE study (first 160 participants) and from over 1,000 subjects provided by 6 global collaborators. A de-identified subject ID, COVID-19 status, age in years and sex were almost always included in the sample metadata. Where HLA class I and class II types were available, the types were taken from metadata supplied by the sample provider, not from assay-based typing. The study at large found these results: The amount of clinical and demographic metadata varied by source and participant and was provided uncurated.

TCRbeta CDR3 regions were amplified from genomic DNA by means of the immunoSEQ Assay, a bias-controlled multiplex PCR. On the study's bioinformatics: The number of nucleated cells in each sample was estimated from the amplification of reference gene primers within the assay. To quantify the absolute abundance of each unique TCRbeta CDR3 rearrangement, sequence reads were collapsed and filtered. For each sample, productive Simpson clonality was calculated as the square root of Simpson's diversity index over productive rearrangements. The clones in this table, taken by TCRdb from immuneACCESS, are in-frame only. Not every clone is retained; where verified, under half of the shortfall comes from an unresolved V gene, and the cause of the rest is unknown. V and J calls and clone size are given by that table; D and trimming were obtained from the DNA. Within this sample are 390,000 or so clones, with around 92% of them counted one time only. In total, the top ten clones hold under 4% of the sample.

Notes on this clone: Its antigen is not yet known. It has no much larger one-base neighbor in the sample; base qualities were not kept.

V loses 7 bases at its end and J loses 5 bases; junction bases beyond the gene matches: 14. The CDR3 contains 17 residues, cysteine and phenylalanine counted. The entry retains the CDR3 DNA only, 51 bases that are in frame from base 1. From a lookup of the germline V gene (reference sequence), CDR1 and CDR2 are LNHDA and SQIVND. One collaborating source in Seattle enrolled patients while the patients were actively infected and followed the patients over time throughout the course of disease. Each collaborating institution followed its own protocols to collect whole blood in K2EDTA tubes. For TCRbeta analysis, collaborators shipped samples in one of three forms: frozen whole blood, isolated PBMCs, or DNA extracted from either of those sample types.

The TCR sequence derives from a woman aged 25 to 39 with COVID-19, enrolled during active disease. The sequenced sample was peripheral blood. This chain is built from TRBV19 and TRBJ1-1; 12 central bases correspond to TRBD1. In nucleotide form, the sequence is TGTGCCAGTACCTCTCCCGGGACAGGGGGCGTACAGACTGAAGCTTTCTTT. This gives the protein CASTSPGTGGVQTEAFF.